This TCR beta chain comes out of a study of blood T cell repertoires in COVID-19. As for the study in general: Some COVID-19 samples were acute and others convalescent; all came from the United States, Italy and Spain.

How the authors handled the data: The authors estimated nucleated cell counts from reference gene primer amplification. This table comes from immunoSEQ multiplex PCR, and its TCRdb copy is limited to in-frame clones, with some not included. Clone size and the V and J calls come from that table; the DNA yielded D and trimming. The table shows about 220,000 clones, with 75% to 85% occurring only once. This TCR came from a woman in her sixties or seventies with COVID-19, enrolled during active disease. Sequenced material: peripheral blood.

CDR3 sequence: CASSFGQGSGYTF. CDR3 sequence (DNA): TGTGCCAGCAGCTTCGGACAGGGAAGTGGCTACACCTTC. V and J are TRBV7-9 and TRBJ1-2, with 8 nucleotides matching TRBD1. J lost 7 bases, V lost 3 bases, and 4 bases had no gene match. This CDR3 is 13 amino acids long. Germline V lookup: CDR1 SEHNR, CDR2 FQNEAQ (reference sequence).